These T cell receptor beta chains were read from a single sample in a study of metastatic and nonmetastatic thyroid tumors. MiXCR reprocessed the PCR reads for TCRdb. This sample has about 20,000 clones; approximately 24% occur once, and the top ten carry about 6%. The specimen sequenced was tumor tissue. The receptor set was obtained from a female donor with papillary thyroid cancer or a benign thyroid nodule (not recorded which). Some clones in this sample may be carry-over from other donors' samples. The CDR3 runs from the conserved cysteine through the conserved F or W. A D gene is named only where the DNA matches it firmly. Only part of the rows carry a size: once, few, many, or a class if the clone is expanded.

D gene: TRBD2
V gene: TRBV20-1
clone size: many
J gene: TRBJ2-1
CDR3 protein: CSARGLGGNEQFF
CDR3 DNA: TGCAGTGCTAGAGGTCTCGGGGGGAATGAGCAGTTCTTC

D gene: TRBD2
V gene: TRBV7-8
clone size: .
J gene: TRBJ2-7
CDR3 protein: CASSLAIAGGPNEQYF
CDR3 DNA: TGTGCCAGCAGCTTAGCGATAGCGGGAGGGCCCAACGAGCAGTACTTC

D gene: TRBD2
V gene: TRBV7-3
clone size: .
J gene: TRBJ2-1
CDR3 protein: CASILKVVLAGAINEQFF
CDR3 DNA: TGTGCCAGCATCCTAAAGGTGGTGCTAGCGGGAGCAATCAATGAGCAGTTCTTC

D gene: TRBD1
V gene: TRBV5-6
clone size: .
J gene: TRBJ1-4
CDR3 protein: CASSLTGGWNEKLFF
CDR3 DNA: TGTGCCAGCAGCTTGACAGGGGGCTGGAATGAAAAACTGTTTTTT

D gene: .
V gene: TRBV7-2
clone size: .
J gene: TRBJ2-5
CDR3 protein: CASSLGEVGGTQYF
CDR3 DNA: TGTGCCAGCAGCTTAGGAGAGGTTGGTGGGACCCAGTACTTC

D gene: .
V gene: TRBV19
clone size: many
J gene: TRBJ2-3
CDR3 protein: CASTVAPSTDTQYF
CDR3 DNA: TGTGCCAGTACCGTCGCCCCTAGCACAGATACGCAGTATTTT

D gene: .
V gene: TRBV6-1
clone size: few
J gene: TRBJ1-6
CDR3 protein: CASSSHKPGSPLHF
CDR3 DNA: TGTGCCAGCAGTTCCCACAAACCGGGTTCACCCCTCCACTTT

D gene: .
V gene: TRBV9
clone size: many
J gene: TRBJ2-4
CDR3 protein: CASSPNPGGQLAKNIQYF
CDR3 DNA: TGTGCCAGCAGCCCCAACCCCGGGGGACAGTTAGCCAAAAACATTCAGTACTTC

D gene: TRBD1
V gene: TRBV6-1
clone size: .
J gene: TRBJ2-1
CDR3 protein: CASSRVTGSYNEQFF
CDR3 DNA: TGTGCCAGCAGTCGCGTGACAGGGTCCTACAATGAGCAGTTCTTC

D gene: .
V gene: TRBV6-5
clone size: medium-sized
J gene: TRBJ1-1
CDR3 protein: CASSYHRDTEAFF
CDR3 DNA: TGTGCCAGCAGTTACCACAGGGACACTGAAGCTTTCTTT

D gene: TRBD1
V gene: TRBV6-1
clone size: medium-sized
J gene: TRBJ1-2
CDR3 protein: CASRGPHTGGSDGYTF
CDR3 DNA: TGTGCCAGCAGGGGACCCCACACAGGGGGCAGTGATGGCTACACCTTC

D gene: TRBD2
V gene: TRBV19
clone size: few
J gene: TRBJ2-7
CDR3 protein: CASSTGTSGYEQYF
CDR3 DNA: TGTGCCAGTTCCACGGGGACTAGCGGCTACGAGCAGTACTTC

D gene: .
V gene: TRBV19
clone size: few
J gene: TRBJ2-1
CDR3 protein: CASSRGYNEQFF
CDR3 DNA: TGTGCCAGTAGTAGGGGCTACAATGAGCAGTTCTTC

D gene: .
V gene: TRBV9
clone size: many
J gene: TRBJ2-5
CDR3 protein: CASSPTPQESGETQYF
CDR3 DNA: TGTGCCAGCAGCCCAACGCCACAGGAAAGTGGAGAGACCCAGTACTTC

D gene: TRBD2
V gene: TRBV4-3
clone size: many
J gene: TRBJ2-2
CDR3 protein: CASSQRPSGSFGGELFF
CDR3 DNA: TGCGCCAGCAGCCAACGCCCTAGCGGGAGTTTTGGCGGGGAGCTGTTTTTT

D gene: .
V gene: TRBV6-1
clone size: .
J gene: TRBJ2-2
CDR3 protein: CASSDGRNSGELFF
CDR3 DNA: TGTGCCAGCAGTGATGGCAGGAACTCCGGGGAGCTGTTTTTT

D gene: .
V gene: TRBV12-3/TRBV12-4
clone size: few
J gene: TRBJ2-2
CDR3 protein: CASSSPRDRRTGELFF
CDR3 DNA: TGTGCCAGCAGTTCCCCCCGGGACCGACGCACCGGGGAGCTGTTTTTT

D gene: .
V gene: TRBV20-1
clone size: .
J gene: TRBJ2-7
CDR3 protein: CSASRAVGGSDEQYF
CDR3 DNA: TGCAGTGCTTCACGGGCAGTCGGAGGATCGGACGAGCAGTACTTC

D gene: .
V gene: TRBV4-2
clone size: .
J gene: TRBJ2-5
CDR3 protein: CASSQDRASRETQYF
CDR3 DNA: TGTGCCAGCAGCCAAGATCGGGCTAGCCGGGAGACCCAGTACTTC

D gene: .
V gene: TRBV7-6
clone size: .
J gene: TRBJ2-1
CDR3 protein: CASRLAPGAYAQTSYNEQFF
CDR3 DNA: TGTGCCAGCAGATTAGCACCAGGGGCGTATGCCCAAACATCCTACAATGAGCAGTTCTTC

D gene: .
V gene: TRBV6-2/TRBV6-3
clone size: .
J gene: TRBJ2-3
CDR3 protein: CASRQKNLTSGYSTDTQYF
CDR3 DNA: TGTGCCAGCAGGCAGAAGAACTTGACCAGCGGGTATAGCACAGATACGCAGTATTTT

D gene: TRBD2
V gene: TRBV6-1
clone size: few
J gene: TRBJ2-3
CDR3 protein: CASSEGGGAADTQYF
CDR3 DNA: TGTGCCAGCAGTGAAGGCGGGGGGGCTGCAGATACGCAGTATTTT

D gene: .
V gene: TRBV20-1
clone size: .
J gene: TRBJ2-7
CDR3 protein: CSAMMASYEQYF
CDR3 DNA: TGCAGTGCTATGATGGCTTCTTACGAGCAGTACTTC

D gene: .
V gene: TRBV14
clone size: .
J gene: TRBJ1-3
CDR3 protein: CASSQQSNTIYF
CDR3 DNA: TGTGCCAGCAGCCAACAATCTAACACCATATATTTT

D gene: TRBD2
V gene: TRBV18
clone size: medium-sized
J gene: TRBJ2-3
CDR3 protein: CASSPPAGGTDTQYF
CDR3 DNA: TGTGCCAGCTCACCACCAGCGGGAGGCACAGATACGCAGTATTTT

D gene: .
V gene: TRBV10-2
clone size: medium-sized
J gene: TRBJ2-4
CDR3 protein: CASKGTKNIQYF
CDR3 DNA: TGCGCCAGCAAGGGGACAAAAAACATTCAGTACTTC

D gene: TRBD1
V gene: TRBV6-2/TRBV6-3
clone size: few
J gene: TRBJ1-5
CDR3 protein: CASIYSLPWTGNQPQHF
CDR3 DNA: TGTGCCAGCATTTACTCTCTCCCCTGGACAGGGAATCAGCCCCAGCATTTT

D gene: TRBD1
V gene: TRBV6-1
clone size: .
J gene: TRBJ1-2
CDR3 protein: CTSSETGGGQGGYGYTF
CDR3 DNA: TGTACCAGCAGTGAGACAGGGGGCGGCCAGGGGGGCTATGGCTACACCTTC

D gene: .
V gene: TRBV6-1
clone size: few
J gene: TRBJ2-5
CDR3 protein: CASSPRPYQETQYF
CDR3 DNA: TGTGCCAGCAGCCCCAGGCCGTATCAAGAGACCCAGTACTTC

D gene: .
V gene: TRBV6-1
clone size: few
J gene: TRBJ2-7
CDR3 protein: CASYLHRAYDQYF
CDR3 DNA: TGTGCCAGCTACCTCCATAGGGCCTACGATCAGTACTTC

D gene: .
V gene: TRBV5-4
clone size: .
J gene: TRBJ1-1
CDR3 protein: CASSRGLGDTEAFF
CDR3 DNA: TGTGCCAGCAGCAGAGGACTCGGCGACACTGAAGCTTTCTTT

D gene: .
V gene: TRBV25-1
clone size: .
J gene: TRBJ1-6
CDR3 protein: CASSVRNSPLHF
CDR3 DNA: TGTGCCAGCAGTGTAAGGAATTCACCCCTCCACTTT

D gene: .
V gene: TRBV28
clone size: few
J gene: TRBJ2-2
CDR3 protein: CASSLCVRDRGELFF
CDR3 DNA: TGTGCCAGCAGTTTGTGCGTTAGGGACCGGGGGGAGCTGTTTTTT

D gene: .
V gene: TRBV27
clone size: .
J gene: TRBJ2-3
CDR3 protein: CASRARKSFSSKDTQYF
CDR3 DNA: TGTGCCAGCAGGGCGCGGAAATCCTTCTCTAGCAAAGATACGCAGTATTTT

D gene: TRBD2
V gene: TRBV10-3
clone size: many
J gene: TRBJ2-3
CDR3 protein: CAISSGRVADTQYF
CDR3 DNA: TGTGCCATCAGTAGCGGGAGGGTGGCAGATACGCAGTATTTT

D gene: .
V gene: TRBV4-1
clone size: .
J gene: TRBJ2-7
CDR3 protein: CASSIVGTGDYEQYF
CDR3 DNA: TGCGCCAGCAGCATAGTCGGGACCGGGGACTACGAGCAGTACTTC

D gene: TRBD1
V gene: TRBV5-8
clone size: .
J gene: TRBJ2-7
CDR3 protein: CASRGQVAYEQYF
CDR3 DNA: TGTGCCAGCAGGGGACAGGTTGCGTACGAGCAGTACTTC

D gene: .
V gene: TRBV24-1
clone size: few
J gene: TRBJ2-3
CDR3 protein: CATSDFGRGITDTHYF
CDR3 DNA: .